Listed below are T cell receptor beta chains from one sample, sequenced in a study of blood T cell repertoires in COVID-19. Produced via immunoSEQ multiplex PCR; TCRdb's table is partial and in-frame only. The table has some 270,000 clones, approximately 89% seen once. The sequencing sample was made of peripheral blood. All receptors derive from a woman between 40 and 55 years old who had recovered from COVID-19. Each CDR3 is given with its conserved first and last residue. Fields, in order: clone size, J gene, D gene, V gene, CDR3 protein, CDR3 DNA. A D gene is named only where the DNA matches it firmly. Where a row states a size, it is once, few, many or the class of an expanded clone; other rows omit it.

clone size: NA; J gene: TRBJ2-4; D gene: NA; V gene: TRBV2; CDR3 protein: CASRQGLAKNIQYF; CDR3 DNA: TGTGCCAGCAGGCAGGGTTTAGCCAAAAACATTCAGTACTTC
clone size: NA; J gene: TRBJ2-1; D gene: TRBD1; V gene: TRBV10-3; CDR3 protein: CAISERQGAPQFF; CDR3 DNA: TGTGCCATCAGTGAGCGACAGGGGGCTCCCCAGTTCTTC
clone size: NA; J gene: TRBJ1-6; D gene: TRBD1; V gene: TRBV9; CDR3 protein: CASSVGRGYSPLHF; CDR3 DNA: TGTGCCAGCAGCGTAGGCAGGGGGTATTCACCCCTCCACTTT
clone size: NA; J gene: TRBJ2-1; D gene: TRBD2; V gene: TRBV9; CDR3 protein: CASSPESGGLYNEQFF; CDR3 DNA: TGTGCCAGCAGCCCGGAGAGCGGGGGCCTCTACAATGAGCAGTTCTTC
clone size: NA; J gene: TRBJ1-5; D gene: NA; V gene: TRBV7-9; CDR3 protein: CASSRDNNQPQHF; CDR3 DNA: TGTGCCAGCAGCCGGGACAACAATCAGCCCCAGCATTTT
clone size: NA; J gene: TRBJ1-2; D gene: TRBD1; V gene: TRBV15; CDR3 protein: CATSRGKQGARGYTF; CDR3 DNA: TGTGCCACCAGCAGAGGAAAACAGGGGGCGAGAGGCTACACCTTC
clone size: once; J gene: TRBJ2-5; D gene: NA; V gene: TRBV12-3/TRBV12-4; CDR3 protein: CASSFSGEETQYF; CDR3 DNA: TGTGCCAGCAGTTTTTCTGGGGAGGAGACCCAGTACTTC
clone size: NA; J gene: TRBJ1-4; D gene: NA; V gene: TRBV24-1; CDR3 protein: CATTGQGSEKLFF; CDR3 DNA: TGTGCCACCACAGGGCAGGGAAGTGAAAAACTGTTTTTT
clone size: NA; J gene: TRBJ1-2; D gene: TRBD1; V gene: TRBV28; CDR3 protein: CASSLQGTGGGYTF; CDR3 DNA: TGTGCCAGCAGCCTACAAGGGACAGGGGGCGGCTACACCTTC
clone size: NA; J gene: TRBJ2-3; D gene: NA; V gene: TRBV9; CDR3 protein: CASSSRTSTDTQYF; CDR3 DNA: TGTGCCAGCAGCTCCCGGACTAGCACAGATACGCAGTATTTT
clone size: NA; J gene: TRBJ2-1; D gene: TRBD1; V gene: TRBV7-9; CDR3 protein: CASSNGQGAPNEQFF; CDR3 DNA: TGTGCCAGCAGCAACGGACAGGGGGCGCCCAATGAGCAGTTCTTC
clone size: NA; J gene: TRBJ2-1; D gene: NA; V gene: TRBV4-1; CDR3 protein: CASSQDPPGTSYNEQFF; CDR3 DNA: TGCGCCAGCAGCCAAGACCCACCCGGGACATCCTACAATGAGCAGTTCTTC
clone size: NA; J gene: TRBJ2-1; D gene: NA; V gene: TRBV5-3; CDR3 protein: CARSHYNEQFF; CDR3 DNA: TGTGCCAGAAGCCATTACAATGAGCAGTTCTTC
clone size: NA; J gene: TRBJ2-7; D gene: NA; V gene: TRBV28; CDR3 protein: CASSLGGSYEQYF; CDR3 DNA: TGTGCCAGCAGTTTGGGGGGCTCCTACGAGCAGTACTTC
clone size: NA; J gene: TRBJ2-2; D gene: NA; V gene: TRBV12-5; CDR3 protein: CASGLISPGELFF; CDR3 DNA: TGTGCTAGTGGTTTGATCTCCCCCGGGGAGCTGTTTTTT
clone size: once; J gene: TRBJ1-6; D gene: NA; V gene: TRBV3-1/TRBV3-2; CDR3 protein: CASSQVGDNSPLHF; CDR3 DNA: TGTGCCAGCAGCCAAGTCGGGGACAACTCACCCCTCCACTTT
clone size: NA; J gene: TRBJ2-3; D gene: TRBD2; V gene: TRBV28; CDR3 protein: CASLTSGGRDTQYF; CDR3 DNA: TGTGCCAGTCTGACTAGCGGGGGGCGTGATACGCAGTATTTT
clone size: NA; J gene: TRBJ1-1; D gene: NA; V gene: TRBV10-3; CDR3 protein: CAISGRGGTEAFF; CDR3 DNA: TGTGCCATCAGTGGGAGGGGTGGCACTGAAGCTTTCTTT
clone size: NA; J gene: TRBJ2-1; D gene: TRBD2; V gene: TRBV18; CDR3 protein: CASSPPVTSGIYNEQFF; CDR3 DNA: TGTGCCAGCTCACCACCGGTTACTAGCGGGATTTACAATGAGCAGTTCTTC
clone size: NA; J gene: TRBJ2-3; D gene: TRBD2; V gene: TRBV18; CDR3 protein: CASSPLRGLVADTQYF; CDR3 DNA: TGTGCCAGCTCACCACTTAGGGGACTAGTGGCAGATACGCAGTATTTT
clone size: NA; J gene: TRBJ1-5; D gene: NA; V gene: TRBV12-5; CDR3 protein: CASGLFLAPGVYSNQPQHF; CDR3 DNA: TGTGCTAGTGGTTTGTTCCTCGCCCCGGGAGTTTATAGCAATCAGCCCCAGCATTTT
clone size: NA; J gene: TRBJ2-2; D gene: NA; V gene: TRBV5-4; CDR3 protein: CASSSQDKGTGELFF; CDR3 DNA: TGTGCCAGCAGCTCCCAGGACAAAGGCACCGGGGAGCTGTTTTTT
clone size: NA; J gene: TRBJ2-5; D gene: NA; V gene: TRBV10-2; CDR3 protein: CASIWGPRPWGQETQYF; CDR3 DNA: TGCGCCAGCATCTGGGGCCCCAGGCCCTGGGGCCAAGAGACCCAGTACTTC
clone size: NA; J gene: TRBJ1-5; D gene: TRBD1; V gene: TRBV6-5; CDR3 protein: CASSPGTGPNQPQHF; CDR3 DNA: TGTGCCAGCAGTCCCGGGACAGGGCCCAATCAGCCCCAGCATTTT
clone size: NA; J gene: TRBJ2-3; D gene: TRBD1; V gene: TRBV9; CDR3 protein: CASTIGTGNRDTQYF; CDR3 DNA: TGTGCCAGCACCATCGGGACAGGGAATAGAGATACGCAGTATTTT
clone size: NA; J gene: TRBJ2-3; D gene: TRBD2; V gene: TRBV7-2; CDR3 protein: CASSRAGSGRPDTQYF; CDR3 DNA: TGTGCCAGCTCCCGGGCGGGTAGCGGGAGGCCAGATACGCAGTATTTT
clone size: NA; J gene: TRBJ1-2; D gene: NA; V gene: TRBV6-5; CDR3 protein: CASSYLGTNYGYTF; CDR3 DNA: TGTGCCAGCAGTTACCTAGGCACCAACTATGGCTACACCTTC
clone size: NA; J gene: TRBJ2-2; D gene: NA; V gene: TRBV19; CDR3 protein: CASSIRSGRNTGELFF; CDR3 DNA: TGTGCCAGTAGTATAAGATCGGGAAGGAACACCGGGGAGCTGTTTTTT
clone size: NA; J gene: TRBJ2-7; D gene: TRBD1; V gene: TRBV18; CDR3 protein: CASSQIGTGTYEQYF; CDR3 DNA: TGTGCCAGCTCACAAATCGGGACAGGGACCTACGAGCAGTACTTC
clone size: NA; J gene: TRBJ2-7; D gene: NA; V gene: TRBV6-5; CDR3 protein: CAISRDLSYEQYF; CDR3 DNA: TGTGCCATCTCCCGGGACTTGTCCTACGAGCAGTACTTC
clone size: NA; J gene: TRBJ2-2; D gene: NA; V gene: TRBV7-9; CDR3 protein: CASSLATSTGELFF; CDR3 DNA: TGTGCCAGCAGCTTAGCGACTAGTACCGGGGAGCTGTTTTTT
clone size: NA; J gene: TRBJ1-5; D gene: NA; V gene: TRBV19; CDR3 protein: CASSSYVQGNQPQHF; CDR3 DNA: TGTGCCAGTAGCAGCTACGTACAGGGAAATCAGCCCCAGCATTTT
clone size: NA; J gene: TRBJ1-6; D gene: NA; V gene: TRBV3-1/TRBV3-2; CDR3 protein: CASSQGQGYSPLHF; CDR3 DNA: TGTGCCAGCAGCCAAGGGCAGGGGTATTCACCCCTCCACTTT
clone size: NA; J gene: TRBJ2-7; D gene: NA; V gene: TRBV6-5; CDR3 protein: CASSYSNVGQQYF; CDR3 DNA: TGTGCCAGCAGTTACTCGAACGTTGGGCAGCAGTACTTC
clone size: once; J gene: TRBJ2-1; D gene: TRBD2; V gene: TRBV9; CDR3 protein: CASSVRGLAINEQFF; CDR3 DNA: TGTGCCAGCAGCGTACGGGGACTAGCGATAAATGAGCAGTTCTTC
clone size: NA; J gene: TRBJ1-1; D gene: TRBD1; V gene: TRBV5-4; CDR3 protein: CASSSTGVEAFF; CDR3 DNA: TGTGCCAGCAGCTCAACAGGGGTTGAAGCTTTCTTT
clone size: NA; J gene: TRBJ2-3; D gene: NA; V gene: TRBV24-1; CDR3 protein: CATSDFGVSTDTQYF; CDR3 DNA: TGTGCCACCAGTGATTTCGGGGTCAGCACAGATACGCAGTATTTT
clone size: NA; J gene: TRBJ1-2; D gene: TRBD1; V gene: TRBV7-2; CDR3 protein: CASSSTGPYGYTF; CDR3 DNA: TGTGCCAGCAGCTCGACAGGGCCCTATGGCTACACCTTC
clone size: NA; J gene: TRBJ1-2; D gene: TRBD1; V gene: TRBV7-9; CDR3 protein: CASSPPTGSAYGYTF; CDR3 DNA: TGTGCCAGCAGTCCACCGACAGGGTCCGCCTATGGCTACACCTTC
clone size: NA; J gene: TRBJ1-2; D gene: NA; V gene: TRBV6-5; CDR3 protein: CASSSQVNYGYTF; CDR3 DNA: TGTGCCAGCAGTTCTCAGGTGAACTATGGCTACACCTTC
clone size: NA; J gene: TRBJ2-6; D gene: NA; V gene: TRBV18; CDR3 protein: CASSPEASGANVLTF; CDR3 DNA: TGTGCCAGCTCACCTGAGGCTTCTGGGGCCAACGTCCTGACTTTC
clone size: NA; J gene: TRBJ2-6; D gene: NA; V gene: TRBV19; CDR3 protein: CASSRSGANVLTF; CDR3 DNA: TGTGCCAGTAGTCGGTCTGGGGCCAACGTCCTGACTTTC
clone size: NA; J gene: TRBJ2-1; D gene: NA; V gene: TRBV30; CDR3 protein: CAWTGGGSSYNEQFF; CDR3 DNA: TGTGCCTGGACCGGGGGCGGGAGCTCCTACAATGAGCAGTTCTTC
clone size: NA; J gene: TRBJ2-3; D gene: NA; V gene: TRBV24-1; CDR3 protein: CATSGTSKTSTDTQYF; CDR3 DNA: TGTGCCACCAGTGGTACTAGCAAGACAAGCACAGATACGCAGTATTTT
clone size: once; J gene: TRBJ1-2; D gene: NA; V gene: TRBV5-1; CDR3 protein: CASSFSAGAGYTF; CDR3 DNA: TGCGCCAGCAGCTTCTCAGCAGGGGCTGGCTACACCTTC
clone size: NA; J gene: TRBJ1-3; D gene: NA; V gene: TRBV7-2; CDR3 protein: CASSLWPGGNSGNTIYF; CDR3 DNA: TGTGCCAGCAGCTTATGGCCGGGTGGAAACTCTGGAAACACCATATATTTT
clone size: NA; J gene: TRBJ1-2; D gene: TRBD1; V gene: TRBV19; CDR3 protein: CASTPEQGANYGYTF; CDR3 DNA: TGTGCCAGTACTCCGGAACAGGGGGCTAACTATGGCTACACCTTC
clone size: few; J gene: TRBJ2-1; D gene: NA; V gene: TRBV5-1; CDR3 protein: CASSFAGNEQFF; CDR3 DNA: TGCGCCAGCAGCTTTGCAGGGAATGAGCAGTTCTTC
clone size: NA; J gene: TRBJ2-5; D gene: NA; V gene: TRBV5-1; CDR3 protein: CASSLVTSGSQETQYF; CDR3 DNA: TGCGCCAGCAGCTTGGTCACATCGGGATCTCAAGAGACCCAGTACTTC
clone size: NA; J gene: TRBJ2-1; D gene: TRBD2; V gene: TRBV2; CDR3 protein: CASYGGGDSSYNEQFF; CDR3 DNA: TGTGCCAGCTACGGGGGGGGAGATTCTTCCTACAATGAGCAGTTCTTC
clone size: NA; J gene: TRBJ2-5; D gene: TRBD2; V gene: TRBV27; CDR3 protein: CASSSADGRRETQYF; CDR3 DNA: TGTGCCAGCAGTTCAGCTGACGGGAGGAGGGAGACCCAGTACTTC
clone size: NA; J gene: TRBJ2-1; D gene: NA; V gene: TRBV27; CDR3 protein: CASSLSYGQYEQFF; CDR3 DNA: TGTGCCAGCAGTTTATCCTACGGACAATATGAGCAGTTCTTC
clone size: NA; J gene: TRBJ2-3; D gene: TRBD2; V gene: TRBV11-2; CDR3 protein: CASSTKAPAGDTQYF; CDR3 DNA: TGTGCCAGCAGCACAAAGGCCCCAGCGGGGGATACGCAGTATTTT